The rows below give T cell receptor beta chains drawn from one sample of a study of T cell responses to AZD1222 COVID-19 vaccine. Repertoires were generated with immunoSEQ multiplex PCR, while TCRdb's copy carries only in-frame clones and drops some. Counted here are 90,000 to 120,000 clones, around 86% occurring once; the ten biggest clones make up roughly 3.3%. The sequences come from peripheral blood, collected 28 days after the second dose of the MenACWY control vaccine. Every receptor here comes from an adult who received the MenACWY meningococcal vaccine as a control. The CDR3 runs from the conserved cysteine through the conserved F or W. Fields, in order: D gene, J gene, clone size, V gene, CDR3 protein, CDR3 DNA. The D gene is left open where the match is weak. Some rows mark clone size as missing; the rest say once, few, many or name a class of expanded clone.

d_call: TRBD1; j_call: TRBJ2-5; clone_size: .; v_call: TRBV18; cdr3_aa: CASSPQQGTQETQYF; cdr3_nt: TGTGCCAGCTCACCACAACAGGGGACACAAGAGACCCAGTACTTC
d_call: TRBD1; j_call: TRBJ1-6; clone_size: .; v_call: TRBV5-1; cdr3_aa: CASRFLTGISPLHF; cdr3_nt: TGCGCCAGCAGGTTTTTGACAGGGATTTCACCCCTCCACTTT
d_call: TRBD1; j_call: TRBJ1-2; clone_size: .; v_call: TRBV6-2/TRBV6-3; cdr3_aa: CASSLTGGYTF; cdr3_nt: TGTGCCAGCAGTTTGACAGGGGGCTACACCTTC
d_call: TRBD1; j_call: TRBJ1-2; clone_size: .; v_call: TRBV5-6; cdr3_aa: CASSYRFRGRPPYGYTF; cdr3_nt: TGTGCCAGCAGCTACCGCTTCAGGGGGCGACCTCCCTATGGCTACACCTTC
d_call: TRBD1; j_call: TRBJ1-2; clone_size: .; v_call: TRBV29-1; cdr3_aa: CSVNRDSYGYTF; cdr3_nt: TGCAGCGTTAACCGGGACAGCTATGGCTACACCTTC
d_call: .; j_call: TRBJ2-5; clone_size: .; v_call: TRBV18; cdr3_aa: CASLLQGGQETQYF; cdr3_nt: TGTGCCAGCTTGCTACAGGGAGGCCAAGAGACCCAGTACTTC
d_call: .; j_call: TRBJ1-2; clone_size: once; v_call: TRBV5-3; cdr3_aa: CARSGGTNYGYTF; cdr3_nt: TGTGCCAGAAGCGGAGGGACTAACTATGGCTACACCTTC
d_call: .; j_call: TRBJ2-1; clone_size: .; v_call: TRBV3-1/TRBV3-2; cdr3_aa: CASSPWTRDNEQFF; cdr3_nt: TGTGCCAGCAGCCCATGGACGAGGGACAATGAGCAGTTCTTC
d_call: .; j_call: TRBJ2-1; clone_size: .; v_call: TRBV15; cdr3_aa: CATGRGTFGNEQFF; cdr3_nt: TGTGCCACCGGACGAGGGACATTTGGCAATGAGCAGTTCTTC
d_call: .; j_call: TRBJ2-1; clone_size: .; v_call: TRBV29-1; cdr3_aa: CIVGTPSYNEQFF; cdr3_nt: TGCATCGTGGGGACGCCTTCCTACAATGAGCAGTTCTTC
d_call: .; j_call: TRBJ2-5; clone_size: .; v_call: TRBV12-3/TRBV12-4; cdr3_aa: CASSIQRGSQYF; cdr3_nt: TGTGCCAGCAGTATCCAACGGGGGTCCCAGTACTTC
d_call: TRBD2; j_call: TRBJ2-6; clone_size: .; v_call: TRBV27; cdr3_aa: CASSTFSSGGLAANVLTF; cdr3_nt: TGTGCCAGCAGTACATTCTCCAGCGGGGGCCTCGCGGCCAACGTCCTGACTTTC
d_call: .; j_call: TRBJ1-1; clone_size: .; v_call: TRBV28; cdr3_aa: CASSWDLTGTEAFF; cdr3_nt: TGTGCCAGCAGTTGGGACCTCACGGGGACTGAAGCTTTCTTT
d_call: TRBD1; j_call: TRBJ1-3; clone_size: once; v_call: TRBV7-2; cdr3_aa: CASSPGTVGNTIYF; cdr3_nt: TGTGCCAGCAGCCCCGGGACAGTTGGAAACACCATATATTTT
d_call: .; j_call: TRBJ1-1; clone_size: .; v_call: TRBV29-1; cdr3_aa: CSVGRPRNTEAFF; cdr3_nt: TGCAGCGTTGGGAGGCCGCGGAACACTGAAGCTTTCTTT
d_call: TRBD1; j_call: TRBJ1-5; clone_size: .; v_call: TRBV4-1; cdr3_aa: CASSQAQGVKQPQHF; cdr3_nt: TGCGCCAGCAGCCAAGCACAGGGGGTTAAACAGCCCCAGCATTTT
d_call: TRBD1; j_call: TRBJ1-2; clone_size: .; v_call: TRBV10-2; cdr3_aa: CASILTGGDYGYTF; cdr3_nt: TGCGCCAGCATTCTGACAGGGGGTGACTATGGCTACACCTTC
d_call: .; j_call: TRBJ1-1; clone_size: .; v_call: TRBV30; cdr3_aa: CAGGGGWDTEAFF; cdr3_nt: TGTGCCGGCGGGGGGGGTTGGGACACTGAAGCTTTCTTT
d_call: .; j_call: TRBJ1-1; clone_size: .; v_call: TRBV7-9; cdr3_aa: CASSPPGVNTEAFF; cdr3_nt: TGTGCCAGCAGCCCTCCCGGAGTGAACACTGAAGCTTTCTTT
d_call: .; j_call: TRBJ1-2; clone_size: .; v_call: TRBV28; cdr3_aa: CASSNVRGYGYTF; cdr3_nt: TGTGCCAGCAGTAATGTACGAGGCTATGGCTACACCTTC
d_call: TRBD1; j_call: TRBJ1-4; clone_size: .; v_call: TRBV5-8; cdr3_aa: CASSNTGTGFEKLFF; cdr3_nt: TGTGCCAGCAGCAACACCGGGACAGGGTTTGAAAAACTGTTTTTT
d_call: .; j_call: TRBJ1-2; clone_size: .; v_call: TRBV30; cdr3_aa: CAWSDRYSGTDFSYGYTF; cdr3_nt: TGTGCCTGGAGTGACAGATACTCCGGGACCGATTTTTCCTATGGCTACACCTTC
d_call: .; j_call: TRBJ2-5; clone_size: .; v_call: TRBV5-6; cdr3_aa: CASSFLRDGEKYF; cdr3_nt: TGTGCCAGCAGCTTTTTAAGGGACGGAGAAAAGTACTTC
d_call: .; j_call: TRBJ2-5; clone_size: .; v_call: TRBV7-2; cdr3_aa: CASSRTGQETQYF; cdr3_nt: TGTGCCAGCAGCCGTACAGGCCAAGAGACCCAGTACTTC
d_call: .; j_call: TRBJ2-7; clone_size: .; v_call: TRBV28; cdr3_aa: CASSPRAGDEQYF; cdr3_nt: TGTGCCAGCAGCCCCAGGGCAGGGGACGAGCAGTACTTC
d_call: TRBD1; j_call: TRBJ2-2; clone_size: .; v_call: TRBV28; cdr3_aa: CASQGDWNTGELFF; cdr3_nt: TGTGCCAGCCAGGGGGATTGGAACACCGGGGAGCTGTTTTTT
d_call: .; j_call: TRBJ1-2; clone_size: .; v_call: TRBV18; cdr3_aa: CASSEGANYGYTF; cdr3_nt: TGTGCCAGCTCAGAGGGGGCTAACTATGGCTACACCTTC
d_call: TRBD1; j_call: TRBJ2-2; clone_size: .; v_call: TRBV15; cdr3_aa: CATSRAGQFTGELFF; cdr3_nt: TGTGCCACCAGCAGAGCGGGACAGTTCACCGGGGAGCTGTTTTTT
d_call: .; j_call: TRBJ2-3; clone_size: .; v_call: TRBV28; cdr3_aa: CASSSRGPSTDTQYF; cdr3_nt: TGTGCCAGCAGTTCGCGGGGGCCCAGCACAGATACGCAGTATTTT
d_call: .; j_call: TRBJ1-3; clone_size: .; v_call: TRBV19; cdr3_aa: CASSMGGLSGNTIYF; cdr3_nt: TGTGCCAGTAGTATGGGCGGCCTGTCTGGAAACACCATATATTTT
d_call: .; j_call: TRBJ1-6; clone_size: .; v_call: TRBV9; cdr3_aa: CASSVGVGSLGTPLHF; cdr3_nt: TGTGCCAGCAGCGTAGGCGTTGGCTCCCTGGGAACACCCCTCCACTTT
d_call: TRBD1; j_call: TRBJ2-2; clone_size: .; v_call: TRBV12-5; cdr3_aa: CASGRGQGNTGELFF; cdr3_nt: TGTGCTAGTGGGCGGGGACAGGGGAACACCGGGGAGCTGTTTTTT
d_call: .; j_call: TRBJ2-7; clone_size: .; v_call: TRBV6-2/TRBV6-3; cdr3_aa: CASSYLSWEQYF; cdr3_nt: TGTGCCAGCAGTTACCTATCCTGGGAGCAGTACTTC
d_call: .; j_call: TRBJ1-5; clone_size: once; v_call: TRBV24-1; cdr3_aa: CATSDLWGGRVQPQHF; cdr3_nt: TGTGCCACCAGTGATTTGTGGGGGGGACGGGTTCAGCCCCAGCATTTT
d_call: TRBD2; j_call: TRBJ2-1; clone_size: .; v_call: TRBV4-3; cdr3_aa: CASSQDYGTSGEWRSYNEQFF; cdr3_nt: TGCGCCAGCAGCCAAGATTATGGGACTAGCGGGGAATGGCGCTCCTACAATGAGCAGTTCTTC
d_call: TRBD1; j_call: TRBJ2-2; clone_size: .; v_call: TRBV6-5; cdr3_aa: CASSDRGRSDRELFF; cdr3_nt: TGTGCCAGCAGCGACAGGGGGAGATCTGACCGGGAGCTGTTTTTT
d_call: .; j_call: TRBJ2-7; clone_size: once; v_call: TRBV12-3/TRBV12-4; cdr3_aa: CASSGISREQYF; cdr3_nt: TGTGCCAGCAGTGGGATTAGCCGCGAGCAGTACTTC
d_call: .; j_call: TRBJ1-1; clone_size: .; v_call: TRBV7-3; cdr3_aa: CASSAYPGHTEAFF; cdr3_nt: TGTGCCAGCAGCGCCTACCCGGGGCACACTGAAGCTTTCTTT
d_call: TRBD2; j_call: TRBJ2-3; clone_size: .; v_call: TRBV9; cdr3_aa: CASSVSGLDTGSSTDTQYF; cdr3_nt: TGTGCCAGCAGCGTATCGGGACTAGATACGGGTTCTAGCACAGATACGCAGTATTTT
d_call: .; j_call: TRBJ2-1; clone_size: .; v_call: TRBV2; cdr3_aa: CASRRGQGSNEQFF; cdr3_nt: TGTGCCAGCCGCCGGGGCCAGGGTTCCAATGAGCAGTTCTTC
d_call: .; j_call: TRBJ2-7; clone_size: .; v_call: TRBV7-2; cdr3_aa: CASSLGDGGSYEQYF; cdr3_nt: TGTGCCAGCAGCTTAGGGGACGGGGGCTCCTACGAGCAGTACTTC
d_call: TRBD1; j_call: TRBJ2-7; clone_size: .; v_call: TRBV5-4; cdr3_aa: CASSLQGANYEQYF; cdr3_nt: TGTGCCAGCAGCTTGCAGGGGGCCAACTACGAGCAGTACTTC
d_call: TRBD1; j_call: TRBJ1-5; clone_size: .; v_call: TRBV10-1; cdr3_aa: CASSGDSRPTNQPQHF; cdr3_nt: TGCGCCAGCAGTGGGGACAGCCGTCCGACTAATCAGCCCCAGCATTTT
d_call: TRBD1; j_call: TRBJ2-7; clone_size: .; v_call: TRBV28; cdr3_aa: CASSLPGQGVHEQYF; cdr3_nt: TGTGCCAGCAGCTTACCGGGACAGGGGGTCCACGAGCAGTACTTC
d_call: .; j_call: TRBJ1-4; clone_size: .; v_call: TRBV10-2; cdr3_aa: CASSEDTMKLFF; cdr3_nt: TGCGCCAGCAGTGAGGACACAATGAAACTGTTTTTT
d_call: TRBD1; j_call: TRBJ1-2; clone_size: .; v_call: TRBV18; cdr3_aa: CASSPPPRTGQAFYGYTF; cdr3_nt: TGTGCCAGCTCACCACCCCCGAGGACAGGACAAGCTTTCTATGGCTACACCTTC
d_call: TRBD1; j_call: TRBJ1-5; clone_size: .; v_call: TRBV6-4; cdr3_aa: CASRQRRGSLGQGARQPQHF; cdr3_nt: TGTGCCAGCAGGCAACGCCGGGGCTCCTTGGGACAGGGGGCGCGACAGCCCCAGCATTTT
d_call: .; j_call: TRBJ2-7; clone_size: .; v_call: TRBV6-5; cdr3_aa: CASSPDLGLLYEQYF; cdr3_nt: TGTGCCAGCAGTCCAGACCTTGGCCTACTCTACGAGCAGTACTTC
d_call: TRBD1; j_call: TRBJ1-5; clone_size: .; v_call: TRBV19; cdr3_aa: CASSRGQNQPQHF; cdr3_nt: TGTGCCAGTAGTAGGGGACAGAATCAGCCCCAGCATTTT
d_call: .; j_call: TRBJ2-7; clone_size: .; v_call: TRBV9; cdr3_aa: CASNLGGPGSGEQYF; cdr3_nt: TGTGCCAGCAACCTGGGGGGCCCGGGGTCGGGCGAGCAGTACTTC
d_call: TRBD1; j_call: TRBJ1-5; clone_size: once; v_call: TRBV28; cdr3_aa: CASRGTGIQPQHF; cdr3_nt: TGTGCCAGCAGAGGGACAGGGATTCAGCCCCAGCATTTT
d_call: TRBD2; j_call: TRBJ2-3; clone_size: .; v_call: TRBV7-2; cdr3_aa: CASSPTSGASTDTQYF; cdr3_nt: TGTGCCAGCAGCCCCACGAGCGGGGCCAGCACAGATACGCAGTATTTT
d_call: .; j_call: TRBJ2-5; clone_size: once; v_call: TRBV19; cdr3_aa: CASSRNRDQETQYF; cdr3_nt: TGTGCCAGTAGTAGAAACAGAGACCAAGAGACCCAGTACTTC
d_call: TRBD1; j_call: TRBJ1-2; clone_size: .; v_call: TRBV18; cdr3_aa: CASSPRQGAGGYTF; cdr3_nt: TGTGCCAGCTCACCACGGCAGGGGGCGGGCGGCTACACCTTC